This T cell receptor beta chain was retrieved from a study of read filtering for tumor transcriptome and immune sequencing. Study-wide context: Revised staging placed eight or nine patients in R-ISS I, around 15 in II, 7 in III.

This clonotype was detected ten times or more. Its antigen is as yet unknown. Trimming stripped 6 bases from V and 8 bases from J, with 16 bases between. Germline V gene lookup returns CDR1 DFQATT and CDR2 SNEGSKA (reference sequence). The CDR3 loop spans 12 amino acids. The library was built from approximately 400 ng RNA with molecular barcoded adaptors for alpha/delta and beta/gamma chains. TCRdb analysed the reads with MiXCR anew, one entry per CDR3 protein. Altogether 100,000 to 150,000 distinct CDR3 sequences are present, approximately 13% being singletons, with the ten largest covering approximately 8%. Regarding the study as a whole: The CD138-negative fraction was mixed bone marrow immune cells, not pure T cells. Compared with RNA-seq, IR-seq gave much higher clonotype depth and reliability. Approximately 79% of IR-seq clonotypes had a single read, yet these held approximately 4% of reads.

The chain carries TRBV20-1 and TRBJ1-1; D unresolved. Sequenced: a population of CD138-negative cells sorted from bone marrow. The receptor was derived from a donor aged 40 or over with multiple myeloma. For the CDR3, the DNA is TGCAGTGCCCGTGGGAGGAAGCTCGAAGCTTTCTTT. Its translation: CSARGRKLEAFF.